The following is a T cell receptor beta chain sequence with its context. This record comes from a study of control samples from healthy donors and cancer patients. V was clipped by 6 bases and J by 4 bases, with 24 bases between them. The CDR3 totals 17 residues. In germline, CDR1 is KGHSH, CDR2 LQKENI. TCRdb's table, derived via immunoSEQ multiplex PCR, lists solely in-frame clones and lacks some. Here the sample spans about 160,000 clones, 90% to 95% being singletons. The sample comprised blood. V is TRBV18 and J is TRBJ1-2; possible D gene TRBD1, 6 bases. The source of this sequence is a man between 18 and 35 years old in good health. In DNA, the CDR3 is TGTGCCAGCTCGACGACAGGAAAAGGCTGGGTTCCCTATGGCTACACCTTC. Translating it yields CASSTTGKGWVPYGYTF.